This T cell receptor (beta chain) was recorded in a study of Graves' ophthalmopathy and Graves' hyperthyroidism. Germline V gene sequence: CDR1 MNHEY, CDR2 SMNVEV (reference sequence). The CDR3 runs 17 residues. V shed 4 bases and J 5 bases; nucleotides not matched to a gene: 9. The table lists this clonotype with many counts. No antigen is known for it. The authors amplified TCR beta CDR3 regions from RNA transcripts. An opening RT-PCR round employed HTBI primers and preceded a second-round multiplex PCR. TCRdb reprocessed the multiplex PCR reads with MiXCR, giving one entry per CDR3 protein. The sample lists under 350,000 distinct CDR3 sequences, about a sixth occurring once. Broader study findings: Blood repertoires reportedly contained most expanded thyroid clonotypes above 0.001 frequency.

The sample was peripheral blood. This TCR came from an adult man with Graves' ophthalmopathy. The chain carries TRBV27 and TRBJ1-5; 12 nucleotides match TRBD1. CDR3 in DNA: TGTGCCAGCAGTTCAACATCCGGGACAGGGGGCTATCAGCCCCAGCATTTT. Protein sequence: CASSSTSGTGGYQPQHF.